This T cell receptor beta chain stems from a study of blood T cell repertoires in COVID-19. V was trimmed by 6 bases and J by 4 bases, leaving 10 bases between them. The CDR3 is 12 residues long. The V gene's germline CDR1 is SNHLY and CDR2 FYNNEI. TCRdb keeps only in-frame clones here, not all; method: immunoSEQ multiplex PCR. Of tens of thousands of clones listed, about 86% were seen once; the top ten hold approximately 6%. The V gene is TRBV2, the J gene TRBJ2-7; weak D call: TRBD1 (6 bases). Sequenced material: peripheral blood. The sequence was obtained from a woman aged 55-70 years with COVID-19, enrolled during active disease. The CDR3 region is CASRLQGYEQYF. In DNA form, the CDR3 reads TGTGCCAGCAGGCTACAGGGTTACGAGCAGTACTTC.